These 25 T cell receptor beta chains were all obtained from the same sample, sequenced in a study of blood T cell repertoires in COVID-19. Generated by immunoSEQ multiplex PCR, the TCRdb table keeps only in-frame clones and is missing some. The table lists approximately 270,000 clones, roughly nine tenths of them singletons. Sequencing was performed on peripheral blood. The receptor source for this set is a man aged 18 to 30 with active or convalescent COVID-19.

The chain links TRBV29-1 to TRBJ2-1; 10 positions agree with TRBD1. The CDR3 covers 15 residues. CDR1 is SQVTM, CDR2 ANQGSEA, per germline. V gave up 6 bases and J gave up 4 bases; unmatched junction bases: 9. CDR3 bases: TGCAGCGTGGGGGGACAGGGGAATTCATACAATGAGCAGTTCTTC. This codes for CSVGGQGNSYNEQFF.

The rearrangement uses TRBV7-9 and TRBJ1-2, with unresolved D. Between the trimmed V and J ends, which lost 4 bases and 5 bases, there was a span of 17 bases. Germline V gene sequence: CDR1 SEHNR, CDR2 FQNEAQ (reference sequence). There are 15 residues in the CDR3. The CDR3 spells CASSSIDREGYGYTF. As DNA, the CDR3 is TGTGCCAGCAGCTCGATCGACCGGGAGGGATATGGCTACACCTTC. Filled out from reference TRBV7-9 and TRBJ1-2, the complete variable domain reads DTGVSQNPRHKITKRGQNVTFRCDPISEHNRLYWYRQTLGQGPEFLTYFQNEAQLEKSRLLSDRFSAERPKGSFSTLEIQRTEQGDSAMYLCASSSIDREGYGYTFGSGTRLTVV.

This chain uses TRBV4-3 with TRBJ2-1; 11 positions match TRBD2. V was clipped by 2 bases and J by 2 bases; unmatched bases: 5. CDR1 and CDR2 (germline): LGHNA, YSLEER. The CDR3 is 17 residues long. The CDR3 is CASSQKLAGVPYNEQFF. For the CDR3, the DNA is TGCGCCAGCAGCCAAAAACTAGCGGGAGTTCCCTACAATGAGCAGTTCTTC.

CDR3: CASGAQTGSSYNEQFF. The CDR3 DNA reads as TGTGCTAGTGGGGCCCAAACAGGGAGCTCCTACAATGAGCAGTTCTTC. The V gene is TRBV12-5, the J gene TRBJ2-1; D may be TRBD1 (6 bases). The ends were cut back, 6 bases at V and 0 bases at J, with 15 bases in the middle. The length of the CDR3 is 16 residues. Germline CDR1 is LGHNT and CDR2 is FRNRAP.

The rearrangement links TRBV13 to TRBJ1-2; no reliable D call. The germline V gene has CDR1 PRHDT and CDR2 FYEKMQ (reference sequence). The CDR3 totals 15 residues. The ends were cut back, 5 bases at V and 6 bases at J, with 19 bases in the middle. The CDR3 sequence: CASSSLDLEVNGYTF. The CDR3 nucleotides read TGTGCCAGCAGCAGCTTGGATTTAGAGGTCAATGGCTACACCTTC. The full variable domain, with the rest looked up from reference TRBV13 and TRBJ1-2, is AAGVIQSPRHLIKEKRETATLKCYPIPRHDTVYWYQQGPGQDPQFLISFYEKMQSDKGSIPDRFSAQQFSDYHSELNMSSLELGDSALYFCASSSLDLEVNGYTFGSGTRLTVV.

The genes are TRBV7-2 and TRBJ2-4; D gene ambiguous. The V gene lost 1 base and the J gene lost 0 bases, with 10 bases spanning the gap. The CDR3 is 16 amino acids. CDR1 SGHTA and CDR2 FQGNSA come from the germline V gene. CDR3 nucleotides: TGTGCCAGCAGCTTAGGACTTTCTTTAGCCAAAAACATTCAGTACTTC. Translation: CASSLGLSLAKNIQYF.

This sequence joins TRBV9 and TRBJ2-1, with 10 bases aligning to TRBD2. CDR1 is SGDLS, CDR2 YYNGEE, per germline. V lost 1 base to trimming and J lost 6 bases; unmatched junction nucleotides: 7. This CDR3 has 16 residues. This CDR3 is CASSVMPGLASNEQFF. The CDR3 nucleotides read TGTGCCAGCAGCGTAATGCCGGGACTAGCGAGCAATGAGCAGTTCTTC.

This clone was counted only a few times. The rearrangement uses TRBV20-1 and TRBJ2-7; 7 nucleotides agree with TRBD1. Per germline, CDR1 DFQATT and CDR2 SNEGSKA (reference sequence). V lost 3 bases to trimming and J lost 1 base; unmatched junction nucleotides: 6. There are 14 residues in the CDR3. The DNA of the CDR3 is TGCAGTGCTAGTCAACAGGGGAGATCCTACGAGCAGTACTTC. Translation gives CSASQQGRSYEQYF.

The chain has TRBV7-9 and TRBJ2-7; possibly TRBD1 for D (5 bases). The germline gives CDR1 SEHNR, CDR2 FQNEAQ (reference sequence). V lost 0 bases and J lost 5, with 14 bases in between. The length of the CDR3 is 15 residues. In DNA, the CDR3 is TGTGCCAGCAGCTTAGCAGTCGGGCAGGGCGACGAGCAGTACTTC. This encodes CASSLAVGQGDEQYF.

The sample holds a few counts of this clone. The chain couples TRBV28 to TRBJ2-7; possibly TRBD1 for D (6 bases). This CDR3 contains 13 residues. Germline loops: CDR1 MDHEN, CDR2 SYDVKM. The V end lost 5 bases, the J end lost 1 base, and 9 bases lay between the germline ends. The DNA of the CDR3 is TGTGCCAGCAGTCTACAGGGATCCTACGAGCAGTACTTC. Residues: CASSLQGSYEQYF.

This chain uses TRBV19 with TRBJ2-2; the D gene is possibly TRBD1 (6 bases). With 7 bases removed from V and 6 bases from J, the gap between germline ends came to 15 bases. CDR3 length: 14 amino acids. Per the germline V gene, CDR1 is LNHDA and CDR2 is SQIVND (reference sequence). The chain's CDR3 is CASIRTVSPGELFF. In nucleotides, the CDR3 is TGTGCCAGTATTCGGACAGTCTCCCCCGGGGAGCTGTTTTTT.

The chain recombines TRBV7-7 with TRBJ2-5, with D tentatively TRBD2 (6 bases). The V end was cut by 2 bases, the J end by 3 bases, with 13 bases between. The CDR3 runs to 15 residues. The V gene's germline CDR1 is SSHAT and CDR2 FNYEAQ (reference sequence). The CDR3 protein is CASSLSPGGEETQYF. The CDR3 nucleotides read TGTGCCAGCAGCTTATCTCCAGGAGGGGAAGAGACCCAGTACTTC.

In DNA, the CDR3 is TGTGCCAGCAGTGTACGGGATTCTCCTCGCGAGCAGTACTTC. Its translation: CASSVRDSPREQYF. The chain recombines TRBV2 with TRBJ2-7; D possibly corresponds to TRBD2 (5 bases). The V and J ends lost 4 bases and 6 bases respectively, with 16 bases between them. This CDR3 has 14 amino acids. The germline gives CDR1 SNHLY, CDR2 FYNNEI.

This sequence joins TRBV27 and TRBJ2-7, with a possible D match to TRBD2 (5 bases). The V end was cut by 4 bases, the J end by 0 bases, with 13 bases between. Germline lookup yields CDR1 MNHEY and CDR2 SMNVEV (reference sequence). The CDR3 has 15 amino acids. The CDR3 region is CASSWGEGLSYEQYF. The CDR3, as DNA: TGTGCCAGCAGTTGGGGAGAGGGTCTCTCCTACGAGCAGTACTTC.

The V call is TRBV30, the J call TRBJ1-6; 12 bases line up with TRBD1. This CDR3 contains 18 residues. The junction had 8 bases not matched to a gene; V was cut back by 5 bases and J by 0 bases. Germline CDR1 is GTSNPN and CDR2 is SVGIG (reference sequence). As DNA, the CDR3 is TGTGCCTGGTCGGGACAGGGGGCTTTTAGCTCCTATAATTCACCCCTCCACTTT. Translated: CAWSGQGAFSSYNSPLHF.

This rearrangement joins TRBV3-1 (or the pseudogene TRBV3-2) to TRBJ2-5; 8 nucleotides match TRBD2. The V segment lost 3 bases and the J segment 1 base; nucleotides outside the gene matches: 10. The CDR3 length is 17 residues. Germline V gene lookup returns CDR1 LGHDT and CDR2 YNNKEL (reference sequence). As DNA, the CDR3 is TGTGCCAGCAGCCACCTCGGGGGGCGGGGGGCCCAAGAGACCCAGTACTTC. Residues: CASSHLGGRGAQETQYF.

The chain uses TRBV30 and TRBJ1-1; possibly TRBD1 for D (6 bases). V was trimmed by 4 bases and J by 4 bases, leaving 19 bases between them. From germline, CDR1 is GTSNPN and CDR2 SVGIG (reference sequence). The CDR3 covers 15 residues. The DNA for the CDR3 is TGTGCCTGGAAGATCGGGCCCATAGGGGGCACTGAAGCTTTCTTT. Translating gives CAWKIGPIGGTEAFF. Drawing the rest from reference TRBV30 and TRBJ1-1, the complete variable domain is SQTIHQWPATLVQPVGSPLSLECTVEGTSNPNLYWYRQAAGRGLQLLFYSVGIGQISSEVPQNLSASRPQDRQFILSSKKLLLSDSGFYLCAWKIGPIGGTEAFFGQGTRLTVV.

The V gene is TRBV28, the J gene TRBJ1-4; 7 bases align to TRBD1. Per germline, CDR1 MDHEN and CDR2 SYDVKM. The V and J ends lost 3 bases and 9 bases, in that order; junction bases with no gene match: 4. CDR3 length equals 13 residues. This chain's CDR3 is CASSLGDRKKLFF. The CDR3 nucleotides are TGTGCCAGCAGTTTGGGGGACAGAAAAAAACTGTTTTTT. The complete variable domain, with remaining parts taken from reference TRBV28 and TRBJ1-4, reads DVKVTQSSRYLVKRTGEKVFLECVQDMDHENMFWYRQDPGLGLRLIYFSYDVKMKEKGDIPEGYSVSREKKERFSLILESASTNQTSMYLCASSLGDRKKLFFGSGTQLSVL.

This chain connects TRBV6-2 or TRBV6-3 to TRBJ1-1; 8 nucleotides line up with TRBD1. CDR1 and CDR2 from the germline V gene are MNHEY and SVGEGT. The junction had 11 bases not matched to a gene; V was cut back by 6 bases and J by 11 bases. CDR3 length: 13 amino acids. CDR3 sequence reads: CASSGPGGPRAFF. CDR3 DNA: TGTGCCAGCAGCGGTCCAGGGGGCCCGAGGGCTTTCTTT.

The chain recombines TRBV11-2 with TRBJ2-1; 11 bases agree with TRBD1. V lost 5 bases to trimming and J lost 1 base; unmatched junction nucleotides: 7. CDR3 length: 17 residues. CDR1 is SGHAT and CDR2 is FQNNGV in the germline V gene. For the CDR3, the DNA is TGTGCCAGCAGCCTTCGGACAGGGGGCTTATCCTACAATGAGCAGTTCTTC. Translating it yields CASSLRTGGLSYNEQFF.

The table lists this clone with a few counts. This chain links TRBV9 with TRBJ1-6; 8 positions match TRBD1. The CDR3 has 19 amino acids. After removal of 3 bases from V and 3 bases from J, the junction contained 14 bases not matched to a gene. CDR1 and CDR2 from the germline V gene are SGDLS and YYNGEE. The CDR3: CASSAGQGRSGSYNSPLHF. In DNA, the CDR3 is TGTGCCAGCAGCGCTGGACAGGGAAGGTCAGGGAGCTATAATTCACCCCTCCACTTT.

The chain couples TRBV6-1 to TRBJ2-1, with a tentative D call TRBD2 (6 bases). Trimming took off 3 bases at V and 6 bases at J, with 18 bases between the two ends. Germline CDR1 is MNHNS and CDR2 is SASEGT. The length of the CDR3 is 16 residues. This CDR3 reads CASSDLPGLGGNEQFF. The CDR3 DNA is TGTGCCAGCAGTGACCTCCCGGGACTTGGGGGCAATGAGCAGTTCTTC.

Written as DNA, the CDR3 is TGTGCCAGTAGGCCACGACAGGGGATGGGCACTGAAGCTTTCTTT. It codes for CASRPRQGMGTEAFF. The rearrangement joins TRBV19 to TRBJ1-1; 8 nucleotides align to TRBD1. CDR3 length equals 15 residues. CDR1 is LNHDA, CDR2 SQIVND, per germline (reference sequence). V gave up 6 bases and J gave up 4 bases; unmatched junction bases: 10.

For the CDR3, the DNA is TGTGCCAGCAGTTTATCGGCGGGACTAGCGGTGTACGAGCAGTACTTC. It yields the protein CASSLSAGLAVYEQYF. The V call is TRBV27, the J call TRBJ2-7; TRBD2 matches 11 bases. The junction had 5 bases not matched to a gene; V was cut back by 0 bases and J by 4 bases. This CDR3 spans 16 amino acids. CDR1 MNHEY and CDR2 SMNVEV come from the germline V gene (reference sequence).

V and J are TRBV9 and TRBJ2-1, with a weak D call TRBD2 (5 bases). The CDR3 covers 12 residues. V shed 3 bases and J shed 9 bases, with 10 bases lying between them. CDR1 is SGDLS and CDR2 is YYNGEE in the germline V gene. CDR3 nucleotide sequence: TGTGCCAGCAGCGGCACACGGGGTGAGCAGTTCTTC. Amino acids: CASSGTRGEQFF.